The clone carrying this TCR beta chain has ten or more counts. This sample was taken from a study of human T cells and chemical hapten exposure. Time point denoted: pre-sensitization, week 0. The treatment: therapeutic diphenylcyclopropenone sensitization with weekly scalp DPC. CDR3 length: 11 residues. V was shortened by 3 bases and J by 5 bases, with 4 bases between the two germline ends. Germline assignment: CDR1 SGHTA and CDR2 FQGNSA. TCRdb passed the RACE reads through MiXCR, listing each CDR3 protein once. The sample lists about 80,000 distinct CDR3 sequences, approximately 15% occurring once. The chain is built from TRBV7-2 and TRBJ2-5; D is undetermined. The specimen was whole blood, collected in connection with sensitization to the hapten diphenylcyclopropenone (DPC). The receptor was isolated from a woman in her fifties or sixties with alopecia areata. Some clones in this sample may be carry-over from other donors' samples. CDR3 nucleotide sequence: TGTGCCAGCAGCTTCTATGAGACCCAGTACTTC. Its translation is CASSFYETQYF.